The source of this TCR beta chain is a study of chemoradiotherapy in HPV16-positive cancers. Turning to the study itself: Candidate HPV-specific clones and shared TCR motifs came from a couple of HPV16-positive patients.

Clones were read by immunoSEQ multiplex PCR, and TCRdb kept only the in-frame ones, dropping some. The sample yields about 25,000 clones, approximately 90% seen once. This CDR3 comprises 18 residues. Losses at the gene ends were 4 bases for V and 0 bases for J; bases not matched to a gene: 10. Germline values: CDR1 SGHTA, CDR2 FQGNSA. The chain has TRBV7-2 and TRBJ2-5, with TRBD2 matching over 11 bases. The TCR originated in a human donor with HPV-associated anogenital cancer. The input for sequencing was blood, taken from a patient who underwent chemoradiotherapy. Written as DNA, the CDR3 is TGTGCCAGCAGCTCCCCGCGCCCACTAGCGGGGGACCAAGAGACCCAGTACTTC. Translating it yields CASSSPRPLAGDQETQYF.